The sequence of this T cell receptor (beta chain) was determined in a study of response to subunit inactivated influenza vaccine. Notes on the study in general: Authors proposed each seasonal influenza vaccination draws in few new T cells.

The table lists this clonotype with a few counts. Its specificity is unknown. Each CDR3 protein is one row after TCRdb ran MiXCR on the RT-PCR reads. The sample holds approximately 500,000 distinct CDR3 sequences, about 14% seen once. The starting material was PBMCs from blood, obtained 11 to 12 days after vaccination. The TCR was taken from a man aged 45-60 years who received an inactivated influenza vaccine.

DNA for the CDR3: TGTGCCAGCACAAACGACAGGGGACACCATGGCTACACCTTC. Residues: CASTNDRGHHGYTF. The rearrangement joins TRBV6-1 to TRBJ1-2, with 8 bases lining up with TRBD1. Trimming removed 7 bases from V and 6 bases from J; junction bases left unmatched: 10. The CDR3 totals 14 residues. CDR1 and CDR2 (germline): MNHNS, SASEGT.